Listed below are T cell receptor beta chains from one sample, sequenced in a study of STAT5B mutations in CD4+ large granular lymphocyte leukemia. TCRdb keeps only in-frame clones here, not all; method: immunoSEQ multiplex PCR. This table holds 31,000 or so clones, more than 65% found once. Sequenced input: CD4+ T cells from blood buffy coats. The origin of the receptors is a human donor in good health. The conserved cysteine and the conserved F or W are not part of the CDR3 here. Clone size is shown for a subset of rows, as once, few, many or a class of expanded clone.

size	V	CDR3
.	TRBV30	AWSHTGTGDGKLF
.	TRBV7-2	ASSVGTSYGYT
.	TRBV25-1	ASSSGGRSEAF
.	TRBV30	AWSLGSYNEQF
.	TRBV4-3	ASSQEWGAGGYT
.	TRBV30	AWSLGINYGYT
.	TRBV9	ASSVLGLAGGTGELF
.	TRBV9	ASSALQGIQETQY
.	TRBV5-4	ASSFGLWTSGGYNEQF
.	TRBV10-3	AISVTMTSAYEQY
.	TRBV28	ASSSSGTRQF
.	TRBV7-2	ASSLAQLNTEAF
.	TRBV30	AWTIQGGSPLH
.	TRBV6-5	ASSYGWSAGANVLT
.	TRBV5-1	ASSPGTSGRVEDTQY
.	TRBV5-4	ASSLGQGGGSNEQF
.	TRBV7-9	ASSLAQGRTGLQY
few	TRBV30	AWSLQHSNQPQH
.	TRBV5-6	ASSGTGTAPYEQY
.	TRBV4-2	ASSQDKQGVEKLF
once	TRBV30	AWSVLQNNEKLF
.	TRBV18	ASSRGEATYEQY
.	TRBV5-6	ASSWGGTEAF
.	TRBV7-8	ASSSRGGRETQY
.	TRBV19	ASSEISTDTQY
.	TRBV5-1	ASSLDGRTADTQY
few	TRBV5-1	ASSYLQQGNEQF
once	TRBV7-9	ASSPQGADEQY